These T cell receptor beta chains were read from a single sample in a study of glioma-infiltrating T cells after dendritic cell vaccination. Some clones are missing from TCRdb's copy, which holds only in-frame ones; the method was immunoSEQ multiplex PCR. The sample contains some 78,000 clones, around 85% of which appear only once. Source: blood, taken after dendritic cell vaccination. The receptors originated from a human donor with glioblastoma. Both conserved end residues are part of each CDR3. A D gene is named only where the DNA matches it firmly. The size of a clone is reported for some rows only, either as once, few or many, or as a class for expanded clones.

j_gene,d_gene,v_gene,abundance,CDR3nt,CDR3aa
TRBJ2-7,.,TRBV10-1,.,TGCGCCAGCCGAAGGACAGAGAACTACGAGCAGTACTTC,CASRRTENYEQYF
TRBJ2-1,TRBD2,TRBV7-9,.,TGTGCCAGCAGCTTAGTAGCGGGCAATGAGCAGTTCTTC,CASSLVAGNEQFF
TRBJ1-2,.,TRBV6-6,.,TGTGCCAGCAGTTTACAGGGAGCCCCCTATGGCTACACCTTC,CASSLQGAPYGYTF
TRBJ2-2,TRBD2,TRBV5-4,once,TGTGCCAACCGAGCGGGAATCACCGGGGAGCTGTTTTTT,CANRAGITGELFF
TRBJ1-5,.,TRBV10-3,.,TGTGCCATCAGTGAGTCCTGGGGCTGGGATCAGCCCCAGCATTTT,CAISESWGWDQPQHF
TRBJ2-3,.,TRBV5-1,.,TGCGCCAGCAAGGCGGGGGCCACAGATACGCAGTATTTT,CASKAGATDTQYF
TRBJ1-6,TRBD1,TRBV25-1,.,TGTGCCAGCAGAGACAGGGCCAATTCACCCCTCCACTTT,CASRDRANSPLHF
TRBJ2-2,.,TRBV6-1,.,TGTGCCAGCAGTGAAGTTATGAGCACCGGGGAGCTGTTTTTT,CASSEVMSTGELFF
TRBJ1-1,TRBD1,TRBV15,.,TGTGCCACCAGCAGAGGCGGGGACAGCGGCAACACTGAAGCTTTCTTT,CATSRGGDSGNTEAFF
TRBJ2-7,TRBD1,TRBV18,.,TGTGCCAGCTCACCACGGCAGGGGGTGCCCTACGAGCAGTACTTC,CASSPRQGVPYEQYF
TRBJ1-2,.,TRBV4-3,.,TGCGCCAGCAGCCAAGAAAGTGGTACGGGCTATGGCTACACCTTC,CASSQESGTGYGYTF
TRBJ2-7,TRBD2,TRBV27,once,TGTGCCAGCGGTGCGACGGGACTAGCTTCCCTCGAGCAGTACTTC,CASGATGLASLEQYF
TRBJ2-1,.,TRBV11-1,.,TGTGCCAGCAGCCCCCCCATCAGACTCGGGAGAGAGCAGTTCTTC,CASSPPIRLGREQFF
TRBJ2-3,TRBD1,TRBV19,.,TGTGCCAGTAGTATCGAACAGGGGAGTACAGATACGCAGTATTTT,CASSIEQGSTDTQYF
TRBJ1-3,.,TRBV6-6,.,TGTGCCAGCAGTTGGGTTACAGGGTTAAGGAACACCATATATTTT,CASSWVTGLRNTIYF
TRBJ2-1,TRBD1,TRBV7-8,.,TGTGCCAGCAGCTTAGTCGTTTGGGACAGACACAATGAGCAGTTCTTC,CASSLVVWDRHNEQFF
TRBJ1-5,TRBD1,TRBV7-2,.,TGTGCCAGCAGCCCCGTAGGGGGCGCGAGCAATCAGCCCCAGCATTTT,CASSPVGGASNQPQHF
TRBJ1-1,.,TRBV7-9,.,TGTGCCAGCAGCCCCTCTTCCTCTTCTGAAGCTTTCTTT,CASSPSSSSEAFF
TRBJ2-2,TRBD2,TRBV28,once,TGTGCCACCCAAACGGGCGGGAGTGGAAACACCGGGGAGCTGTTTTTT,CATQTGGSGNTGELFF
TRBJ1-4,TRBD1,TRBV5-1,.,TGCGCCAGCAGCCCGGGACAGGGTGGTGAAAAACTGTTTTTT,CASSPGQGGEKLFF
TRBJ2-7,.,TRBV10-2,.,TGCGCCAGCAGTGAGTGGCCAGGGGAAGAGCAGTACTTC,CASSEWPGEEQYF
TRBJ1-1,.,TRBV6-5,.,TGTGCCAGCAGGAGGGAGTTTACTGAAGCTTTCTTT,CASRREFTEAFF
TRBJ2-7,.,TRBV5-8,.,TGTGCCAGCAGCTTGGCCGTAGGGGCATCCTACGAGCAGTACTTC,CASSLAVGASYEQYF
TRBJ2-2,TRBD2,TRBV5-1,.,TGCGCCAGCACCCGGACTAGCGGGATTAACACCGGGGAGCTGTTTTTT,CASTRTSGINTGELFF
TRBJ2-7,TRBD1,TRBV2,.,TGTGCCAGCAGTGAATCGGACAGGTCCTACGAGCAGTACTTC,CASSESDRSYEQYF
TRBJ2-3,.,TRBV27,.,TGTGCCAGCAGTTTCGGGGCAGATACGCAGTATTTT,CASSFGADTQYF
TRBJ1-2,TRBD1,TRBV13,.,TGTGCCAGCAGCGTGACAGGGGGGAATGGCTACACCTTC,CASSVTGGNGYTF
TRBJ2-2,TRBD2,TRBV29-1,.,TGCAGCGTCGGACTAGCGGGAGATTTGGCCGGGGAGCTGTTTTTT,CSVGLAGDLAGELFF
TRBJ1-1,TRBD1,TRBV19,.,TGTGCCAGCCTCCAAGGACAGGGCAGAAGGAACACTGAAGCTTTCTTT,CASLQGQGRRNTEAFF
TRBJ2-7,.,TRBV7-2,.,TGTGCCAGCAGCTTAACGAACGGGGACTACGAGCAGTACTTC,CASSLTNGDYEQYF
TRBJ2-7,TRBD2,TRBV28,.,TGTGCCAGCAGTTTAGGGACTAGCGGGAGCTACGAGCAGTACTTC,CASSLGTSGSYEQYF
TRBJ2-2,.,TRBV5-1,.,TGCGCCAGCAGCTTGGCCTGGGGGGATGGCACCGGGGAGCTGTTTTTT,CASSLAWGDGTGELFF
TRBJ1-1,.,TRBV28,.,TGTGCCAGCAGTTTCGACACTGAAGCTTTCTTT,CASSFDTEAFF
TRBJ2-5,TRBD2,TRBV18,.,TGTGCCAGCTCACCAAGACTAGCGGGAGTGGGGAAGACCCAGTACTTC,CASSPRLAGVGKTQYF
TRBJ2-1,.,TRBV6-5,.,TGTGCCAGCAGTTTCATCCCCCGGGGCAATGAGCAGTTCTTC,CASSFIPRGNEQFF
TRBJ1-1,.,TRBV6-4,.,TGTGCCAGCAGCGACGGCCCCTCGTCCACTGAAGCTTTCTTT,CASSDGPSSTEAFF
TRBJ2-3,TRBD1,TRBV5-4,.,TGTGCCAGCAGCTTCTGGCGCGGACAGGGGTTAGATACGCAGTATTTT,CASSFWRGQGLDTQYF
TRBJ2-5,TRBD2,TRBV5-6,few,TGTGCCAGCAGCCTGACTAGCGGGGGGGCGAGGGCCCAGTACTTC,CASSLTSGGARAQYF
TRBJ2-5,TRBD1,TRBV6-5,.,TGTGCCAGCAGTCCCGACAGGGCGGTAGAGACCCAGTACTTC,CASSPDRAVETQYF
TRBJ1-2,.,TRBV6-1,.,TGTGCCAGCAGGGAACTCCTCGGGTCTTTAAGCTACACCTTC,CASRELLGSLSYTF
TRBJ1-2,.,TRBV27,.,TGTGCCAGCAGTGCGGGTCCTAGGGGTGGGGGGTTGGATGGCTACACCTTC,CASSAGPRGGGLDGYTF
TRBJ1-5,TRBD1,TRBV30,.,TGTGCCTGGAGTTCGGCAGGGGGAAATAGGAATCAGCCCCAGCATTTT,CAWSSAGGNRNQPQHF
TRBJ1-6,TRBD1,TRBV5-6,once,TGTGCCAGCAGCCTCGGACAGGGGAGGAATTCACCCCTCCACTTT,CASSLGQGRNSPLHF
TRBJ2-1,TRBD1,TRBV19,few,TGTGCCAGTAGTCGGACAGGGGATGAGCAGTTCTTC,CASSRTGDEQFF
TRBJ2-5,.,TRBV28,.,TGTGCCAGCAGTGAATTACAGGGAACGTTGGAGACCCAGTACTTC,CASSELQGTLETQYF
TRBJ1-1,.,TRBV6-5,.,TGTGCCAGCAGTTACCAACAGAAGAACACTGAAGCTTTCTTT,CASSYQQKNTEAFF
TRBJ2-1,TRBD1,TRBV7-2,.,TGTGCCAGCAGCTTGGTCCCCAGGGGGAAAGGTGAGCAGTTCTTC,CASSLVPRGKGEQFF